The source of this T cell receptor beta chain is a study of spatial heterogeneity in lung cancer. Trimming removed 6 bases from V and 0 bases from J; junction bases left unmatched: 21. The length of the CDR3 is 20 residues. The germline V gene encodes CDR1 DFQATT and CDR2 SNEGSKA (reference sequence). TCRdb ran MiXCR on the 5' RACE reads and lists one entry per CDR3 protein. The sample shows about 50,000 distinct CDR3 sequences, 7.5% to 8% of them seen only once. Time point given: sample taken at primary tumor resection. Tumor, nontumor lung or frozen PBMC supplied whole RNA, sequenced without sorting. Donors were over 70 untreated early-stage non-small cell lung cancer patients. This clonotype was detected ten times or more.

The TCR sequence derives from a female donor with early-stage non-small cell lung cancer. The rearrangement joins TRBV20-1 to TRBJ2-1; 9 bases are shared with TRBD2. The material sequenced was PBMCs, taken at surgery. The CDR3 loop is CSATPPTAGGRGHSYNEQFF. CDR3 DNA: TGCAGTGCCACACCCCCCACAGCGGGGGGCCGGGGGCACTCCTACAATGAGCAGTTCTTC.